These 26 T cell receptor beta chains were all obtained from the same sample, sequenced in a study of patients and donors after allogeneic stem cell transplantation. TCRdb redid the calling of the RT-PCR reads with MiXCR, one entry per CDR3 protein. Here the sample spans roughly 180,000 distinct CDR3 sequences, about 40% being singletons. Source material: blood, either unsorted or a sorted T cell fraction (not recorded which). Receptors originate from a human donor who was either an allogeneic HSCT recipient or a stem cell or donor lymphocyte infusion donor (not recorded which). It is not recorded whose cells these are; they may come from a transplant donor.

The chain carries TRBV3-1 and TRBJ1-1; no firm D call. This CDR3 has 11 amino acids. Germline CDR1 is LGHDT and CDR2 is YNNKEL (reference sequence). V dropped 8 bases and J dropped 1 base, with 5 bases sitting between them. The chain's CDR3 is CASGSNTEAFF. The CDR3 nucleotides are TGTGCCAGCGGCTCGAACACTGAAGCTTTCTTT. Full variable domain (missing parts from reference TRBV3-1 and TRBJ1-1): DTAVSQTPKYLVTQMGNDKSIKCEQNLGHDTMYWYKQDSKKFLKIMFSYNNKELIINETVPNRFSPKSPDKAHLNLHINSLELGDSAVYFCASGSNTEAFFGQGTRLTVV.

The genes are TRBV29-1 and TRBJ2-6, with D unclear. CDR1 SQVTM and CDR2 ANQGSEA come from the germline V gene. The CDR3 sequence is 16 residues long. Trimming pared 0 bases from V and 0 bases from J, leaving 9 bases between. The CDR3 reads CSVEDSQVSGANVLTF. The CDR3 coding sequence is TGCAGCGTTGAAGATTCCCAGGTCTCTGGGGCCAACGTCCTGACTTTC.

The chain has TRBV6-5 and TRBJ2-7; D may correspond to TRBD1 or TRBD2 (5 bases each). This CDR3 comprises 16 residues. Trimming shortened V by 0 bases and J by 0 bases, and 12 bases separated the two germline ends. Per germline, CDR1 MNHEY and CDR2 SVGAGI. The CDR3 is CASSYSRDHGSYEQYF. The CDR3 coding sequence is TGTGCCAGCAGTTACTCCCGGGACCATGGCTCCTACGAGCAGTACTTC.

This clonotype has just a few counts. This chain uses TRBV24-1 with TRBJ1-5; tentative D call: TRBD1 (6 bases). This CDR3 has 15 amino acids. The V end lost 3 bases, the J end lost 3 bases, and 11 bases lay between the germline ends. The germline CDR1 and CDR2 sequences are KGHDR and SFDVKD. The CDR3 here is CATSDPDSPNQPQHF. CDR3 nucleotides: TGTGCCACCAGTGATCCGGACAGTCCCAATCAGCCCCAGCATTTT.

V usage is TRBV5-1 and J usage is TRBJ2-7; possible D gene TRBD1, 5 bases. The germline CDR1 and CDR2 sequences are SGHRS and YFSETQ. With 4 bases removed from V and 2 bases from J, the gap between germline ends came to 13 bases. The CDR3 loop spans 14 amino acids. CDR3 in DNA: TGCGCCAGCAGCGGACGGACAAGCGCCTACGAGCAGTACTTC. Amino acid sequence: CASSGRTSAYEQYF. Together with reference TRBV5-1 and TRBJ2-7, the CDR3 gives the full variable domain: KAGVTQTPRYLIKTRGQQVTLSCSPISGHRSVSWYQQTPGQGLQFLFEYFSETQRNKGNFPGRFSGRQFSNSRSEMNVSTLELGDSALYLCASSGRTSAYEQYFGPGTRLTVT.

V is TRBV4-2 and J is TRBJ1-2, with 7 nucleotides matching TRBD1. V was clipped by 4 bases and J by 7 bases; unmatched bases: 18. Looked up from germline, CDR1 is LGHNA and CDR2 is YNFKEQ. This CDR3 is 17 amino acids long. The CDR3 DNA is TGTGCCAGCAGCCTCCTCCCCAGGACAGGTCCCCTATTTGGCTACACCTTC. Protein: CASSLLPRTGPLFGYTF.

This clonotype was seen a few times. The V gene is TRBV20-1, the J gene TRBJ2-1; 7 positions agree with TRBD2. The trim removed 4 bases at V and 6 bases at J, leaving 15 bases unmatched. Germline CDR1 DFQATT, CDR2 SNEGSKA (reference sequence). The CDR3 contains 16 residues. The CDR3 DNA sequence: TGCAGTGCTATAAACCCGGGGTCGGGAGGCTTCAATGAGCAGTTCTTC. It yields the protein CSAINPGSGGFNEQFF.

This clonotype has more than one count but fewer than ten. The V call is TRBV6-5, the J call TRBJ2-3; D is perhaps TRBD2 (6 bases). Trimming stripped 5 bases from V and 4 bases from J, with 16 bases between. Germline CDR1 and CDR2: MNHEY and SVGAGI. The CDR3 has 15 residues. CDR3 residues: CASSRLRDHADTQYF. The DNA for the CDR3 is TGTGCCAGCAGTCGGCTGCGGGATCATGCAGATACGCAGTATTTT.

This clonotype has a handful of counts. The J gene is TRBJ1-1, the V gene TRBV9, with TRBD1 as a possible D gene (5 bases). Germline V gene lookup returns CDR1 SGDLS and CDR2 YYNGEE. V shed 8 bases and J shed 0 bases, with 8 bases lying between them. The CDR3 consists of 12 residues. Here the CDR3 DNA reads TGTGCCAGTGGGGGGATGAACACTGAAGCTTTCTTT. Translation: CASGGMNTEAFF.

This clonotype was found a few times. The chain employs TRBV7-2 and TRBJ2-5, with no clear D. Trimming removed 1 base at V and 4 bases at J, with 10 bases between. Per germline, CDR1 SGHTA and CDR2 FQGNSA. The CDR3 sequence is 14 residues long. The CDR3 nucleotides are TGTGCCAGCAGCTTAGAGTCGGTATCAGAGACCCAGTACTTC. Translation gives CASSLESVSETQYF.

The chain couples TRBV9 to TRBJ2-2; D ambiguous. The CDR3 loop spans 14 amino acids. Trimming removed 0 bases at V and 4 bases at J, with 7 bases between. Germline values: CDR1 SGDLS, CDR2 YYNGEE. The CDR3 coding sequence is TGTGCCAGCAGCGTAGAACGAGCCACCGGGGAGCTGTTTTTT. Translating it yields CASSVERATGELFF. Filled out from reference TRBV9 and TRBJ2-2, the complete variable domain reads DSGVTQTPKHLITATGQRVTLRCSPRSGDLSVYWYQQSLDQGLQFLIQYYNGEERAKGNILERFSAQQFPDLHSELNLSSLELGDSALYFCASSVERATGELFFGEGSRLTVL.

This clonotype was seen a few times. As DNA, the CDR3 is TGTGCCAGCAGCTTATTTCTGCACGGGGAGCTGTTTTTT. Protein sequence: CASSLFLHGELFF. The chain is built from TRBV7-3 and TRBJ2-2, with unresolved D. Germline V lookup: CDR1 SGHTA, CDR2 FQGTGA. This CDR3 has 13 amino acids. Trimming took off 2 bases at V and 7 bases at J, with 8 bases between the two ends.

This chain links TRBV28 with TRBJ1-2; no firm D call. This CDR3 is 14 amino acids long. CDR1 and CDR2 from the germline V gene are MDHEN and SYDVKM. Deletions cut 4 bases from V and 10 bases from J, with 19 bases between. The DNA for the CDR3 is TGTGCCAGCAGTTCCCATTGGGGAAGAGGTACCTACACCTTC. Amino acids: CASSSHWGRGTYTF.

The CDR3 coding sequence is TGTGCCAGCAGCCCGGCGAACACTGAAGCTTTCTTT. Amino acid sequence: CASSPANTEAFF. This chain uses TRBV7-2 with TRBJ1-1; D not resolved. CDR1 and CDR2 from the germline V gene are SGHTA and FQGNSA. V was trimmed by 5 bases and J by 1 base, leaving 5 bases between them. The CDR3 is made up of 12 amino acids.

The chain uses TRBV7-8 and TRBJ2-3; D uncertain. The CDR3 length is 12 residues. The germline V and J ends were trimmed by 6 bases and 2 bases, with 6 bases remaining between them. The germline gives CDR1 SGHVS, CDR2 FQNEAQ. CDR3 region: CASSHYTDTQYF. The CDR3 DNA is TGTGCCAGCAGTCACTACACAGATACGCAGTATTTT.

The CDR3 DNA follows: TGTGCCAGCAGCCCTGTCGGGAGCGGCACAGATACGCAGTATTTT. Translating it yields CASSPVGSGTDTQYF. This chain links TRBV7-2 with TRBJ2-3, with a tentative D call TRBD2 (6 bases). The V and J ends lost 5 bases and 1 base respectively, with 13 bases between them. Germline V gives CDR1 SGHTA, CDR2 FQGNSA. CDR3 length equals 15 residues.

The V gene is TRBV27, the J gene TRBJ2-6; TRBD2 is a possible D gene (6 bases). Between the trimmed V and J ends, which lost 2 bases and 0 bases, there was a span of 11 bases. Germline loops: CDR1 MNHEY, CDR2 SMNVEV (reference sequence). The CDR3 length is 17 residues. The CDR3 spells CASSLGSGLSGANVLTF. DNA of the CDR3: TGTGCCAGCAGTTTAGGGAGCGGGCTCTCTGGGGCCAACGTCCTGACTTTC.

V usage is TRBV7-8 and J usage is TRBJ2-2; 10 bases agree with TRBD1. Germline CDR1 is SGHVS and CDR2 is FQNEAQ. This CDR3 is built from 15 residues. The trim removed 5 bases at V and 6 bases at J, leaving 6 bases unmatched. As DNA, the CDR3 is TGTGCCAGCAGCGTCCGGGACAGGGGCGCCGGGGAGCTGTTTTTT. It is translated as CASSVRDRGAGELFF.

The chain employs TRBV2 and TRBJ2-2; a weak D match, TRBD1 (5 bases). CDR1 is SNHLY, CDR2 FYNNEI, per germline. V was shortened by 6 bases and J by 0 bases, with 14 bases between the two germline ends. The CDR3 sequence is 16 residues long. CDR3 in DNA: TGTGCCAGCAGCCATTGGGCAGGGTCGAACACCGGGGAGCTGTTTTTT. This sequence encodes CASSHWAGSNTGELFF.

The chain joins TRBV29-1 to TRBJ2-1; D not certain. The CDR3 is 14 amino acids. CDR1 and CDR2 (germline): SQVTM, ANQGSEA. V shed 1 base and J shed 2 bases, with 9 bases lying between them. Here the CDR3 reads CSVEGGRTYNEQFF. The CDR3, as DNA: TGCAGCGTTGAAGGGGGTAGGACCTACAATGAGCAGTTCTTC.

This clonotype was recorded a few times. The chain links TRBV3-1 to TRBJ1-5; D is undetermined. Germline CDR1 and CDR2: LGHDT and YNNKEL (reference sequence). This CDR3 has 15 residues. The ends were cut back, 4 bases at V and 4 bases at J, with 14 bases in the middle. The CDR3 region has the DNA TGTGCCAGCAGCCCGGGGAGTTTGGGGAATCAGCCCCAGCATTTT. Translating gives CASSPGSLGNQPQHF.

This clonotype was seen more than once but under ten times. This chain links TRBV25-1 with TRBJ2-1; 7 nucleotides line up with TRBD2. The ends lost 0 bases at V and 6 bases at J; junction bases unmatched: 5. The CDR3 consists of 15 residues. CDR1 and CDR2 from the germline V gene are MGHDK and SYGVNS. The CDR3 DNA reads TGTGCCAGCAGTGAATATCGCAGGGAGGGCAATGAGCAGTTCTTC. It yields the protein CASSEYRREGNEQFF.

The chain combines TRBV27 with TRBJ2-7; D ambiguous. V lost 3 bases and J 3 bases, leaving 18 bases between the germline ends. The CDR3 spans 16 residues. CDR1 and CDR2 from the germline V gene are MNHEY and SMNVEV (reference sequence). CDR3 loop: CASSFQGFGAFYEQYF. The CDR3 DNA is TGTGCCAGCAGTTTTCAAGGGTTTGGTGCCTTCTACGAGCAGTACTTC.

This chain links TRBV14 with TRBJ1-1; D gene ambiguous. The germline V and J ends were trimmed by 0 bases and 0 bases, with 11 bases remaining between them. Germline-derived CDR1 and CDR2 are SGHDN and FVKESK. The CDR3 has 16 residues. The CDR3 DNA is TGTGCCAGCAGCCAAGAACGGTATACCATGAACACTGAAGCTTTCTTT. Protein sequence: CASSQERYTMNTEAFF.

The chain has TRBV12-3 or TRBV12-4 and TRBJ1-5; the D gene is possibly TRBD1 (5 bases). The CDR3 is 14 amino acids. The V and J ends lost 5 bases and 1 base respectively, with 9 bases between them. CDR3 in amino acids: CASSDGGSNQPQHF. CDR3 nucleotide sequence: TGTGCCAGCAGTGATGGGGGGAGCAATCAGCCCCAGCATTTT.

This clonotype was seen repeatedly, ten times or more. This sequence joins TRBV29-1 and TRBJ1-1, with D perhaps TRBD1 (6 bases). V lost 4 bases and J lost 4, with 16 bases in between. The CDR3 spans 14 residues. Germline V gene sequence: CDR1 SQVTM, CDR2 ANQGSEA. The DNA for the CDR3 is TGCAGCGTTGGGGCCGGGTTGGGGGCCACTGAAGCTTTCTTT. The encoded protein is CSVGAGLGATEAFF.